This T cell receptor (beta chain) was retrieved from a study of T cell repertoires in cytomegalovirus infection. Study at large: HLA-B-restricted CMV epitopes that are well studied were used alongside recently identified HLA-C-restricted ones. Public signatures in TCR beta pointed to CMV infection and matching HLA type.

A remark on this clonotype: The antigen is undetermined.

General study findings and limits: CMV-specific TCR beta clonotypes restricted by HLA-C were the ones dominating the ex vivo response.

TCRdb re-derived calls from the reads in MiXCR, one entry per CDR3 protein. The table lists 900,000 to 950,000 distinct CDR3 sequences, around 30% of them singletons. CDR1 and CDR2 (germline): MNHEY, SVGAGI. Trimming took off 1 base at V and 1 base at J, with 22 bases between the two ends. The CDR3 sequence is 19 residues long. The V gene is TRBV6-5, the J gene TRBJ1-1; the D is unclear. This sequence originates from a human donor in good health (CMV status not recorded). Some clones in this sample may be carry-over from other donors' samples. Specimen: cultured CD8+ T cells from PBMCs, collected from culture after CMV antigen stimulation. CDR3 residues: CASSYWYEQGPSPNTEAFF. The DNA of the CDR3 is TGTGCCAGCAGTTACTGGTACGAACAAGGGCCATCACCGAACACTGAAGCTTTCTTT.